Listed below are T cell receptor beta chains from one sample, sequenced in a study of identical twins. TCRdb passed the 5' RACE reads through MiXCR, listing each CDR3 protein once. The sample yields 450,000 or so distinct CDR3 sequences, 24% seen once. The sample also formed part of further work on T cells expressing NK-cell markers.

The sample taken for sequencing was CD4+ T cells sorted from blood. All receptors come from a woman between 18 and 29 years old in good health. Both conserved end residues are part of each CDR3. D genes are given only for firm matches. A clone size is listed for some rows: how often the clone was seen (once, few, many), or a class if it is expanded.

CDR3 protein,CDR3 DNA,clone size,J gene,D gene,V gene
CAISEDSRGEQYF,TGTGCCATCAGTGAGGACTCGCGCGGCGAGCAGTACTTC,NA,TRBJ2-7,NA,TRBV10-3
CASTPAGQGGGYTF,TGTGCCAGCACCCCCGCAGGGCAGGGAGGAGGCTACACCTTC,NA,TRBJ1-2,NA,TRBV6-1
CASTLERGEAFF,TGTGCCAGCACCCTAGAGCGGGGTGAAGCTTTCTTT,NA,TRBJ1-1,NA,TRBV6-1
CASSSLTGRTYNEQFF,TGTGCCAGCAGCTCACTAACAGGGAGGACCTACAATGAGCAGTTCTTC,NA,TRBJ2-1,NA,TRBV7-6
CSVKAALPNTGELFF,TGCAGCGTGAAAGCAGCCCTACCGAACACCGGGGAGCTGTTTTTT,few,TRBJ2-2,NA,TRBV29-1
CASSLTGGLTNEQFF,TGCGCCAGCAGCTTGACCGGGGGACTCACCAATGAGCAGTTCTTC,few,TRBJ2-1,NA,TRBV5-1
CASSHLAWTSRWELFF,TGTGCCAGCAGCCACCTGGCCTGGACTAGCCGGTGGGAGCTGTTTTTT,NA,TRBJ2-2,TRBD2,TRBV5-6
CSARDPAGGGEAFF,TGCAGTGCTAGAGATCCAGCAGGGGGAGGTGAAGCTTTCTTT,many,TRBJ1-1,TRBD1,TRBV20-1
CAIRHSSGANVLTF,TGTGCCATCAGACACTCCTCTGGGGCCAACGTCCTGACTTTC,NA,TRBJ2-6,NA,TRBV10-3
CSAREGTSGGYEQYF,TGCAGTGCTAGGGAAGGGACTAGCGGGGGGTACGAGCAGTACTTC,NA,TRBJ2-7,TRBD2,TRBV20-1
CSASTSGILYNEQFF,TGCAGTGCCAGCACTAGCGGGATACTCTACAATGAGCAGTTCTTC,NA,TRBJ2-1,TRBD2,TRBV20-1
CATGDSTRNTIYF,TGTGCCACCGGGGACAGTACGAGAAACACCATATATTTT,few,TRBJ1-3,TRBD1,TRBV10-3
CASSPRDRWSEAFF,TGTGCCAGCAGTCCCCGGGACAGGTGGTCTGAAGCTTTCTTT,few,TRBJ1-1,TRBD1,TRBV6-1
CATSRDRQYEQFF,TGTGCCACCAGCAGAGATAGACAGTATGAGCAGTTCTTC,NA,TRBJ2-1,NA,TRBV15
CASSLQAGTDTQYF,TGCGCCAGCAGCTTGCAGGCGGGTACAGATACGCAGTATTTT,few,TRBJ2-3,NA,TRBV5-1
CASSPRTSGKILGETQYF,TGTGCCAGCAGTCCCCGGACTAGCGGGAAAATACTAGGAGAGACCCAGTACTTC,NA,TRBJ2-5,TRBD2,TRBV6-1
CASSPGGARETQYF,TGTGCCAGCAGCCCAGGGGGGGCCAGGGAGACCCAGTACTTC,few,TRBJ2-5,NA,TRBV4-2
CASSWRGGLETQYF,TGTGCCAGCTCATGGCGTGGAGGGTTGGAGACCCAGTACTTC,NA,TRBJ2-5,NA,TRBV18
CASSTGTSGGYNEQFF,TGTGCCAGCAGCACAGGGACTAGCGGGGGCTACAATGAGCAGTTCTTC,NA,TRBJ2-1,TRBD2,TRBV9
CATSEPGLANNEQFF,TGTGCCACCAGTGAGCCGGGACTAGCAAACAATGAGCAGTTCTTC,few,TRBJ2-1,TRBD2,TRBV24-1
CASSSWTSGRQETQYF,TGTGCCAGCAGCTCCTGGACTAGCGGGCGTCAAGAGACCCAGTACTTC,NA,TRBJ2-5,TRBD2,TRBV3-1
CASSLVGAHEQYF,TGCGCCAGCAGCTTGGTAGGGGCCCACGAGCAGTACTTC,few,TRBJ2-7,NA,TRBV5-1
CASSLRGQGTGELFF,TGTGCCAGCAGCTTAAGGGGACAGGGCACCGGGGAGCTGTTTTTT,few,TRBJ2-2,TRBD1,TRBV7-3
CASSIGPGQETQYF,TGTGCCAGCAGTATCGGACCTGGCCAGGAGACCCAGTACTTC,NA,TRBJ2-5,NA,TRBV6-1
CASHSGGEQYF,TGTGCCAGCCACAGTGGAGGCGAGCAGTACTTC,few,TRBJ2-7,NA,TRBV7-9
CASSLTELPYEQYF,TGTGCCAGCAGTTTGACGGAACTGCCCTACGAGCAGTACTTC,NA,TRBJ2-7,NA,TRBV6-5
CSARGVTGELFF,TGCAGTGCTAGGGGGGTCACCGGGGAGCTGTTTTTT,few,TRBJ2-2,NA,TRBV20-1
CASSNDRGGNSPLHF,TGTGCCAGCAGCAACGACAGGGGCGGGAATTCACCCCTCCACTTT,once,TRBJ1-6,TRBD1,TRBV2
CSGASYNEQFF,TGCAGTGGGGCCTCCTACAATGAGCAGTTCTTC,NA,TRBJ2-1,NA,TRBV20-1
CASEGYWNQPQHF,TGTGCCAGCGAGGGGTATTGGAATCAGCCCCAGCATTTT,NA,TRBJ1-5,NA,TRBV6-6
CSVETGVYEQYF,TGCAGCGTTGAGACAGGCGTCTATGAGCAGTACTTC,few,TRBJ2-7,NA,TRBV29-1
CASSLRDRDLYEQYF,TGTGCCAGCAGTCTCCGGGACAGGGACCTCTACGAGCAGTACTTC,NA,TRBJ2-7,TRBD1,TRBV27
CASNEHRDSLPDTQYF,TGTGCCAGCAACGAACACCGGGACTCACTCCCAGATACGCAGTATTTT,NA,TRBJ2-3,NA,TRBV27
CASSFSLGGSYNEQFF,TGTGCCAGCAGTTTTTCCCTAGGTGGGTCCTACAATGAGCAGTTCTTC,NA,TRBJ2-1,NA,TRBV12-3/TRBV12-4
CASSLPPGQRMATDTQYF,TGTGCCAGCAGTCTCCCGCCGGGACAACGGATGGCCACAGATACGCAGTATTTT,NA,TRBJ2-3,NA,TRBV12-3/TRBV12-4
CAISEFGLAGDNEQFF,TGTGCCATCAGTGAGTTCGGACTAGCGGGCGACAATGAGCAGTTCTTC,NA,TRBJ2-1,TRBD2,TRBV10-3
CSVTKTLYTEAFF,TGCAGCGTTACCAAGACACTCTACACTGAAGCTTTCTTT,NA,TRBJ1-1,NA,TRBV29-1
CASSRTGGEGNYEQYF,TGTGCCAGCAGCCGGACCGGGGGGGAGGGAAACTACGAGCAGTACTTC,few,TRBJ2-7,TRBD2,TRBV27
CASSPPAGLNEQFF,TGTGCCAGCAGCCCTCCAGCGGGACTGAATGAGCAGTTCTTC,few,TRBJ2-1,TRBD2,TRBV7-9
CSVAEGRGEAFF,TGCAGCGTTGCAGAAGGGAGAGGTGAAGCTTTCTTT,NA,TRBJ1-1,NA,TRBV29-1
CASSLFPDRHTDTQYF,TGCGCCAGCAGCCTGTTCCCGGACAGACACACAGATACGCAGTATTTT,NA,TRBJ2-3,NA,TRBV5-1
CASSYGRGGNQPQHF,TGTGCCAGCAGTTACGGTCGGGGGGGGAATCAGCCCCAGCATTTT,few,TRBJ1-5,NA,TRBV6-2/TRBV6-3
CASSSGTYGGNTIYF,TGTGCCAGCAGCTCGGGGACATATGGGGGAAACACCATATATTTT,NA,TRBJ1-3,NA,TRBV5-5
CASSPRQGYGYTF,TGTGCCAGCAGTCCACGACAGGGTTATGGCTACACCTTC,many,TRBJ1-2,TRBD1,TRBV6-5
CASSFRRIYNEQFF,TGTGCCAGCAGTTTTCGACGAATTTACAATGAGCAGTTCTTC,few,TRBJ2-1,NA,TRBV12-3/TRBV12-4
CAISVTTDYTDTQYF,TGTGCCATCAGTGTGACTACCGACTACACAGATACGCAGTATTTT,NA,TRBJ2-3,NA,TRBV10-3